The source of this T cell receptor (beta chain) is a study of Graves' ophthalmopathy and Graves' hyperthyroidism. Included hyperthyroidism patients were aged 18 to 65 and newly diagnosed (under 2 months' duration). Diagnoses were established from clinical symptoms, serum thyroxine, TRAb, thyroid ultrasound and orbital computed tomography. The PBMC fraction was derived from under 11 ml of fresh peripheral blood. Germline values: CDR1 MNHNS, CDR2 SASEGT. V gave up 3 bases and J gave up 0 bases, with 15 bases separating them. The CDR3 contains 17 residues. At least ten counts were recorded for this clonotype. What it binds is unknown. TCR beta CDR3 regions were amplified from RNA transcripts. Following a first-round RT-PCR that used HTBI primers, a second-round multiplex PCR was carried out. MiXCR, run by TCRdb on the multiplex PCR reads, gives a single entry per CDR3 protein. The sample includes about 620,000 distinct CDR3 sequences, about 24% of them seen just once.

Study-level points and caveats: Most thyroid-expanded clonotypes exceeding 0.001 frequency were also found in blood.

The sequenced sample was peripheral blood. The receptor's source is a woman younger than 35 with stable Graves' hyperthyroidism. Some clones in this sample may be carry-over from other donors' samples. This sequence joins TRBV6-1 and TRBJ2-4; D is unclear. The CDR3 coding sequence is TGTGCCAGCAGTGATCGACGGCAGATACTAGCCAAAAACATTCAGTACTTC. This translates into CASSDRRQILAKNIQYF.